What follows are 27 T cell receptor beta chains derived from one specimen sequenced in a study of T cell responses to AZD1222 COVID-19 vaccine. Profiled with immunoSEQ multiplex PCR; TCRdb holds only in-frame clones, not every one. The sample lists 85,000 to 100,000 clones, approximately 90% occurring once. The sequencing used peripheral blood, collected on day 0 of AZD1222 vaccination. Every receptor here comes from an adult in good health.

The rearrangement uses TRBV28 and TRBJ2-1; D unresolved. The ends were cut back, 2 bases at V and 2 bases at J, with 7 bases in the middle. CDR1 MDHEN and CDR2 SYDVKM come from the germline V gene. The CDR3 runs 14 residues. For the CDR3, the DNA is TGTGCCAGCAGTTTAGTCCAGGCCTACAATGAGCAGTTCTTC. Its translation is CASSLVQAYNEQFF.

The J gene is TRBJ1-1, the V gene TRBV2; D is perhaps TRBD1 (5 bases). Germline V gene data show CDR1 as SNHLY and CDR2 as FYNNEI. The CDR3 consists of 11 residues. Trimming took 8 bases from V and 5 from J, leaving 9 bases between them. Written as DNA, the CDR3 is TGTGCCAGCGCAGGGTATACTGAAGCTTTCTTT. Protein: CASAGYTEAFF.

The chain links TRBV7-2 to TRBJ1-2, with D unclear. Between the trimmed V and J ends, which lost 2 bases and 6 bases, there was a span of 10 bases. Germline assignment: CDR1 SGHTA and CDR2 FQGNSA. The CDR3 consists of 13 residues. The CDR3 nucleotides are TGTGCCAGCAGCTTATCATCCCGGGATGGCTACACCTTC. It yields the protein CASSLSSRDGYTF. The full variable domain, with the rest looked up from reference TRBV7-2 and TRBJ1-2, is GAGVSQSPSNKVTEKGKDVELRCDPISGHTALYWYRQSLGQGLEFLIYFQGNSAPDKSGLPSDRFSAERTGGSVSTLTIQRTQQEDSAVYLCASSLSSRDGYTFGSGTRLTVV.

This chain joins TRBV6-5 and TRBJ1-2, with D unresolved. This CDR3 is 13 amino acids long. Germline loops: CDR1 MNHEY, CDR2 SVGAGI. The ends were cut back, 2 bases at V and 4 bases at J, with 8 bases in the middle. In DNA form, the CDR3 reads TGTGCCAGCAGTTACGGGGTGGGCTATGGCTACACCTTC. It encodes CASSYGVGYGYTF.

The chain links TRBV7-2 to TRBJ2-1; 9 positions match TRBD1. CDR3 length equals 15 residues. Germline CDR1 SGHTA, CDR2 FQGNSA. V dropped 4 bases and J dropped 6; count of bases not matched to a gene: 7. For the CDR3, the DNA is TGTGCCAGCAGCTCCTGGGACAGGGAGAGCAATGAGCAGTTCTTC. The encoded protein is CASSSWDRESNEQFF.

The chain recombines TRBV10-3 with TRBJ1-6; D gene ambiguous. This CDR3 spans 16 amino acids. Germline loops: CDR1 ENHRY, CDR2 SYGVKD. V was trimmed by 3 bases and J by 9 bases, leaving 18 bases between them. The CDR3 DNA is TGTGCCATCAGTGAAGGACCTTTCGGAGAGGGTTCACCCCTCCACTTT. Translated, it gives CAISEGPFGEGSPLHF.

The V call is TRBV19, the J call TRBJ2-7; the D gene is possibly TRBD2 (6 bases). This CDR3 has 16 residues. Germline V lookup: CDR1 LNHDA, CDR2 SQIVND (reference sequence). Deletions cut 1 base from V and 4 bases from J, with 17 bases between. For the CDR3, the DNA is TGTGCCAGTAGTATAGCAGCAGCATTCGGGGGTTACGAGCAGTACTTC. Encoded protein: CASSIAAAFGGYEQYF.

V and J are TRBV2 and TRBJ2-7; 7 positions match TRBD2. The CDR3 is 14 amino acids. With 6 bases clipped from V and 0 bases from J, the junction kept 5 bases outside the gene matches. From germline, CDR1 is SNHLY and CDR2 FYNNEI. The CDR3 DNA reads TGTGCCAGCAGAGGGACTATCGCCTCCTACGAGCAGTACTTC. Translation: CASRGTIASYEQYF. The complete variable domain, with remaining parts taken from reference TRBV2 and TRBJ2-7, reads EPEVTQTPSHQVTQMGQEVILRCVPISNHLYFYWYRQILGQKVEFLVSFYNNEISEKSEIFDDQFSVERPDGSNFTLKIRSTKLEDSAMYFCASRGTIASYEQYFGPGTRLTVT.

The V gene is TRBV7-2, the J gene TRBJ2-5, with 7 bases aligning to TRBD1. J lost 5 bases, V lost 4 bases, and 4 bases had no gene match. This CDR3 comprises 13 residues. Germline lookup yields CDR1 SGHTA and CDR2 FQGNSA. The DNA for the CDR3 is TGTGCCAGCAGCTCACAGGGGTTGGAGACCCAGTACTTC. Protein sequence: CASSSQGLETQYF.

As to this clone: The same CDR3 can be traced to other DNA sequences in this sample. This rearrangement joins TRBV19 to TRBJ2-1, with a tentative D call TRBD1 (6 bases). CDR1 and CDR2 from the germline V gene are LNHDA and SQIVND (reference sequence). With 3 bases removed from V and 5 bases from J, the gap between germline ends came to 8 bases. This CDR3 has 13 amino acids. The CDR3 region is CASSIGQNNEQFF. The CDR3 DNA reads TGTGCCAGTAGTATTGGACAGAACAATGAGCAGTTCTTC. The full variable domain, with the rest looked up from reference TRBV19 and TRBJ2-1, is DGGITQSPKYLFRKEGQNVTLSCEQNLNHDAMYWYRQDPGQGLRLIYYSQIVNDFQKGDIAEGYSVSREKKESFPLTVTSAQKNPTAFYLCASSIGQNNEQFFGPGTRLTVL.

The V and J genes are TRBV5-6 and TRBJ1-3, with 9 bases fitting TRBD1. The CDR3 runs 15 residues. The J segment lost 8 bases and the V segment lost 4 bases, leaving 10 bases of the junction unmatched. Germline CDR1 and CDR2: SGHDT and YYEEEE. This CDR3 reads CASSPYLTGGDTIYF. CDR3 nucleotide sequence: TGTGCCAGCAGCCCCTACTTGACAGGGGGAGACACCATATATTTT.

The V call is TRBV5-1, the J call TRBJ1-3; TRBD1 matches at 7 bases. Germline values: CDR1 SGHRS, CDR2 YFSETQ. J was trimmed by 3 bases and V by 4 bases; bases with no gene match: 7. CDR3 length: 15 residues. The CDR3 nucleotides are TGCGCCAGCAGCCAGGGAGGGGGCGATGGAAACACCATATATTTT. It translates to CASSQGGGDGNTIYF.

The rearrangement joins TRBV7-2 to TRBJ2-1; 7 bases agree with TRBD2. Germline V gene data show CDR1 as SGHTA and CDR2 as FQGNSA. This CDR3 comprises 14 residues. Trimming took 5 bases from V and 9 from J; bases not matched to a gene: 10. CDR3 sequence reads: CASSPSGTYGEQFF. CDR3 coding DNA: TGTGCCAGCAGCCCCAGCGGGACGTACGGTGAGCAGTTCTTC.

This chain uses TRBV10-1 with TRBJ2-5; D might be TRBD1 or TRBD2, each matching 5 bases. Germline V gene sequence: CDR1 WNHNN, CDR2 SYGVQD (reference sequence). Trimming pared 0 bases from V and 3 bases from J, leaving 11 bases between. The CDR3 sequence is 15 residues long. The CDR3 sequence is CASSESGDVEETQYF. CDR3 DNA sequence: TGCGCCAGCAGTGAGTCAGGGGACGTTGAAGAGACCCAGTACTTC.

The CDR3 protein is CASSRYDRKETQYF. For the CDR3, the DNA is TGTGCCAGCAGCCGATACGACAGGAAAGAGACCCAGTACTTC. The chain couples TRBV5-6 to TRBJ2-5, with D possibly matching TRBD1 (6 bases). The CDR3 totals 14 residues. The germline V and J ends were trimmed by 4 bases and 3 bases, with 13 bases remaining between them. Germline lookup yields CDR1 SGHDT and CDR2 YYEEEE.

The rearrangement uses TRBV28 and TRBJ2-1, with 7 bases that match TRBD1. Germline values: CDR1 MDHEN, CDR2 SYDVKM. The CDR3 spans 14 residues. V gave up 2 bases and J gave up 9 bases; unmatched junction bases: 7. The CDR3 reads CASSLPNRGGEQFF. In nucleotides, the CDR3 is TGTGCCAGCAGTTTACCGAACAGGGGCGGTGAGCAGTTCTTC.

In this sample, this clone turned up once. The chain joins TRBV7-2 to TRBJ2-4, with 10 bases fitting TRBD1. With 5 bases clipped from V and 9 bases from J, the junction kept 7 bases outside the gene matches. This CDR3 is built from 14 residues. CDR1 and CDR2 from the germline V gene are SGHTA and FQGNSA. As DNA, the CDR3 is TGTGCCAGCAGCCCCAGACAGGGGGCGGGCATTCAGTACTTC. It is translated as CASSPRQGAGIQYF. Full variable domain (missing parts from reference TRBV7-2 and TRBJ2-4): GAGVSQSPSNKVTEKGKDVELRCDPISGHTALYWYRQSLGQGLEFLIYFQGNSAPDKSGLPSDRFSAERTGGSVSTLTIQRTQQEDSAVYLCASSPRQGAGIQYFGAGTRLSVL.

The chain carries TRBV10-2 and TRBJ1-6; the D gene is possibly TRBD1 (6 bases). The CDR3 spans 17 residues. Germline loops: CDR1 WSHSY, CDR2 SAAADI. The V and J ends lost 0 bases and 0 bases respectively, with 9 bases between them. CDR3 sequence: CASSESGGGSYNSPLHF. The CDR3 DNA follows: TGCGCCAGCAGTGAGTCAGGAGGGGGCTCCTATAATTCACCCCTCCACTTT.

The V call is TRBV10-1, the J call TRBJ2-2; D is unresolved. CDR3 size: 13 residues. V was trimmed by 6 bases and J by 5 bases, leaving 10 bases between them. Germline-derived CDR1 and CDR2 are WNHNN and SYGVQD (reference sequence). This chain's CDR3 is CASRVALTGELFF. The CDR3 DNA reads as TGCGCCAGCAGGGTAGCCCTTACCGGGGAGCTGTTTTTT.

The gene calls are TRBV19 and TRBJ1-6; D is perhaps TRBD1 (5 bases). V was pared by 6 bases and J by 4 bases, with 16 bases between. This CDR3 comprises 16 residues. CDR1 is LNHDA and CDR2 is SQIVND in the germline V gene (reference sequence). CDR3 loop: CASSPPRGVYNSPLHF. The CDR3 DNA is TGTGCCAGTAGCCCCCCACGAGGGGTTTATAATTCACCCCTCCACTTT.

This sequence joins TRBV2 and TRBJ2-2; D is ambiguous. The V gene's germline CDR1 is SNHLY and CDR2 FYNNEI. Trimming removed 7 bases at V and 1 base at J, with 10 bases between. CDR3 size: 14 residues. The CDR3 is CASKVGQNTGELFF. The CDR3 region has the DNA TGTGCCAGCAAGGTCGGCCAGAACACCGGGGAGCTGTTTTTT.

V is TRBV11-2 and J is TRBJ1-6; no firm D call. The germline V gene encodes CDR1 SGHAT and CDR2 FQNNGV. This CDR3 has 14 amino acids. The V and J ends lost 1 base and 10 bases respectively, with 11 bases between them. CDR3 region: CASSLVQAESPLHF. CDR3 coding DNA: TGTGCCAGCAGCTTAGTGCAGGCAGAGTCACCCCTCCACTTT.

CDR3 sequence: CASSLDRGNSPLHF. CDR3 sequence (DNA): TGTGCCAGCAGCTTGGACAGGGGAAATTCACCCCTCCACTTT. The genes are TRBV7-2 and TRBJ1-6; 9 positions match TRBD1. This CDR3 is built from 14 residues. The J segment lost 7 bases and the V segment lost 3 bases, leaving 1 base of the junction unmatched. Germline V CDR1 and CDR2: SGHTA, FQGNSA.

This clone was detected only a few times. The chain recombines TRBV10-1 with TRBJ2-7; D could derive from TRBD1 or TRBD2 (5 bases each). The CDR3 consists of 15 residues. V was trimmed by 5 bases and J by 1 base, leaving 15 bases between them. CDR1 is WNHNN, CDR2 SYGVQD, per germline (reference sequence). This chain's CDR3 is CASSLEAGASYEQYF. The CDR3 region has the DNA TGCGCCAGCAGTCTTGAAGCCGGGGCGTCCTACGAGCAGTACTTC.

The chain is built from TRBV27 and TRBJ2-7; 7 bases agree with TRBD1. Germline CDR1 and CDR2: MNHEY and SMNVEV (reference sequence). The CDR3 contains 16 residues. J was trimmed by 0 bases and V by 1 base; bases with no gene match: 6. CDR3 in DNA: TGTGCCAGCAGTTTATTGTCGACAGGGAACTCCTACGAGCAGTACTTC. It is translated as CASSLLSTGNSYEQYF.

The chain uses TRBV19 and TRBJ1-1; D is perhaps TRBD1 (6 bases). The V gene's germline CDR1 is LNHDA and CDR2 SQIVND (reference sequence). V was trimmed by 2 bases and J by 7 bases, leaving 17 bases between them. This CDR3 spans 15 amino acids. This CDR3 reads CASSITQGPKGEAFF. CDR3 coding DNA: TGTGCCAGTAGTATAACTCAGGGGCCGAAGGGTGAAGCTTTCTTT.

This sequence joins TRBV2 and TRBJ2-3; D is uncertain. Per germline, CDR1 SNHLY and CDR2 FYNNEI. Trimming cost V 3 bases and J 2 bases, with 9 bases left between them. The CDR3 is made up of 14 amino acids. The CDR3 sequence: CASSEGLPTDTQYF. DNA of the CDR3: TGTGCCAGCAGTGAGGGTCTTCCCACAGATACGCAGTATTTT.